These 7 T cell receptor beta chains originate from one sample sequenced in a study of beta chain features in type 1 diabetes. Their target antigens are unknown. Overall study results and limits: Significant though moderate, a shortening of TCRB CDR3s appeared in all four CD4+ subsets of Type 1 diabetes patients.

TCRB transcripts that were expressed got sequenced, as all of the isolated RNA had been reverse transcribed. The protocol was immunoSEQ multiplex PCR, while the TCRdb copy is restricted to in-frame clones and leaves out a portion. The sample carries 300,000 to 400,000 clones, 13% recorded once. Sequencing used naive CD4+ T cells from blood. These receptors all stem from a young woman with type 1 diabetes.

This clone was recorded a few times. The chain links TRBV18 to TRBJ2-5; TRBD1 matches at 9 bases. The ends lost 4 bases at V and 0 bases at J; junction bases unmatched: 3. The CDR3 covers 15 residues. The germline V gene has CDR1 KGHSH and CDR2 LQKENI. The CDR3 sequence: CASSLGTGYQETQYF. CDR3 DNA sequence: TGTGCCAGCTCACTCGGGACAGGGTACCAAGAGACCCAGTACTTC. Drawing the rest from reference TRBV18 and TRBJ2-5, the complete variable domain is NAGVMQNPRHLVRRRGQEARLRCSPMKGHSHVYWYRQLPEEGLKFMVYLQKENIIDESGMPKERFSAEFPKEGPSILRIQQVVRGDSAAYFCASSLGTGYQETQYFGPGTRLLVL.

V is TRBV28 and J is TRBJ1-5, with 7 bases identical to TRBD1. This CDR3 has 18 amino acids. Germline CDR1 MDHEN, CDR2 SYDVKM. Losses at the gene ends were 3 bases for V and 5 bases for J; bases not matched to a gene: 16. The CDR3: CASSFARQGVSSDQPQHF. Written as DNA, the CDR3 is TGTGCCAGCAGTTTTGCCCGACAGGGCGTAAGTTCCGATCAGCCCCAGCATTTT.

The V gene is TRBV30, the J gene TRBJ2-1, with D possibly TRBD2 on 7 matching bases. The CDR3 length is 15 residues. Trimming removed 3 bases at V and 4 bases at J, with 16 bases between. The germline gives CDR1 GTSNPN, CDR2 SVGIG (reference sequence). CDR3 in DNA: TGTGCCTGGAGGGGGAGGGGGGCGAATTACAATGAGCAGTTCTTC. It translates to CAWRGRGANYNEQFF.

CDR3 in amino acids: CASSLAQGNTGELFF. The CDR3 nucleotides read TGTGCCAGCAGCTTAGCACAGGGGAACACCGGGGAGCTGTTTTTT. This chain uses TRBV7-8 with TRBJ2-2; D might be TRBD1 (6 bases). Germline CDR1 SGHVS, CDR2 FQNEAQ. Trimming pared 0 bases from V and 1 base from J, leaving 6 bases between. This CDR3 is built from 15 residues.

This clone has a handful of counts. The genes are TRBV30 and TRBJ2-3; 13 bases are a match to TRBD2. The CDR3 runs to 13 residues. Germline V gives CDR1 GTSNPN, CDR2 SVGIG (reference sequence). V lost 7 bases and J lost 5; bases outside the gene matches: 3. This chain's CDR3 is CASGLAGEDTQYF. CDR3 nucleotide sequence: TGTGCCTCAGGACTAGCGGGAGAAGATACGCAGTATTTT.

This clone was seen more than once but under ten times. This chain connects TRBV19 to TRBJ1-1; tentative D call: TRBD1 (5 bases). Germline V gene sequence: CDR1 LNHDA, CDR2 SQIVND (reference sequence). Trimming removed 5 bases from V and 1 base from J, with 11 bases in between. CDR3 length: 14 amino acids. Here the CDR3 reads CASSARQKNTEAFF. CDR3 DNA sequence: TGTGCCAGTAGTGCACGACAGAAGAACACTGAAGCTTTCTTT.

This clone was counted a few times. This rearrangement joins TRBV30 to TRBJ2-1; maybe TRBD2 (5 bases). V shed 0 bases and J shed 0 bases, with 9 bases lying between them. The CDR3 is 15 residues long. CDR1 and CDR2 from the germline V gene are GTSNPN and SVGIG (reference sequence). The CDR3 spells CAWSVGSGSYNEQFF. The CDR3 nucleotides read TGTGCCTGGAGTGTTGGGAGCGGCTCCTACAATGAGCAGTTCTTC.